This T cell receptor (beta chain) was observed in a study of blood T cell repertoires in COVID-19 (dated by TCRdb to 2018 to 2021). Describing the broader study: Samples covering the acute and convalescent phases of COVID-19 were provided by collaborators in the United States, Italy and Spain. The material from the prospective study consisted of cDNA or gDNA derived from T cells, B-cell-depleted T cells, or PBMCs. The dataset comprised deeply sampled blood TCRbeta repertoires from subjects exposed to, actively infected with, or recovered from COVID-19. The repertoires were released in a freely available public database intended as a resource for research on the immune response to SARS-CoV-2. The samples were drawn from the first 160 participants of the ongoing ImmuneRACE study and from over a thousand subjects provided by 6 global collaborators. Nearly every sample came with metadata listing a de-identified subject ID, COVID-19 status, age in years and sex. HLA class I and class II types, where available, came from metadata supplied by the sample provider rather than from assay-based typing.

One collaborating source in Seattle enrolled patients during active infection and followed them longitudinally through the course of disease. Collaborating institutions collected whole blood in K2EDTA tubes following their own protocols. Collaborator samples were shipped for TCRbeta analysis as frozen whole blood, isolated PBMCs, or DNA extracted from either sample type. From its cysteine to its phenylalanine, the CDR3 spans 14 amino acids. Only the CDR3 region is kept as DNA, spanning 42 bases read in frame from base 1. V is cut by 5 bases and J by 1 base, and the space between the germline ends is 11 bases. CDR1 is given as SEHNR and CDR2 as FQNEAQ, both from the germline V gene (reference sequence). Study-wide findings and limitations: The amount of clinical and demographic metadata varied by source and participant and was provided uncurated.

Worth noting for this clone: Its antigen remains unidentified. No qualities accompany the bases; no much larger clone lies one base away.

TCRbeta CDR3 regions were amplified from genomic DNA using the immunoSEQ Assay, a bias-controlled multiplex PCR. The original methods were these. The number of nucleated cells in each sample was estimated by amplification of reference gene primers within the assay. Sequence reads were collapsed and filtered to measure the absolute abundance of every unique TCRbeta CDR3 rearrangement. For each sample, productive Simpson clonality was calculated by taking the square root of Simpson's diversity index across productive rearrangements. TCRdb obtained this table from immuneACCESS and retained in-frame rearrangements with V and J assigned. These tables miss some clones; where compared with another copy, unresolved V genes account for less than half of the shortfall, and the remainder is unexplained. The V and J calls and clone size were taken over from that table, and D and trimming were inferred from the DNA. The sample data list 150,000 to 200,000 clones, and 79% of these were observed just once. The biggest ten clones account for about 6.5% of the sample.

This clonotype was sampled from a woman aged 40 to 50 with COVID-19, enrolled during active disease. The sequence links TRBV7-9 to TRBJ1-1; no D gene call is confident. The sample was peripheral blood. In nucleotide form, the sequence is TGTGCCAGCAGCCCGTTGGAGAAGAACACTGAAGCTTTCTTT. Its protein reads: CASSPLEKNTEAFF.